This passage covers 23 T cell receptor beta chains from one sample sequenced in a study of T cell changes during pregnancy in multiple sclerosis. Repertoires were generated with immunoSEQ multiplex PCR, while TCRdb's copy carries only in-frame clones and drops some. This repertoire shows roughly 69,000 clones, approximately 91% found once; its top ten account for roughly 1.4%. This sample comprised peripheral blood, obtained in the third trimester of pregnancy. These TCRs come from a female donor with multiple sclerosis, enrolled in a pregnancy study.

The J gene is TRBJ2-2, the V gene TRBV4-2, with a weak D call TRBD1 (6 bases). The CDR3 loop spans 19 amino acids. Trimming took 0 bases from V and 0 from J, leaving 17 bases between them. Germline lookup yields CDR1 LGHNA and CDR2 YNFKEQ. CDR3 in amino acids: CASSQDPQTGEANTGELFF. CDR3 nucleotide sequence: TGTGCCAGCAGCCAAGATCCTCAGACAGGAGAGGCGAACACCGGGGAGCTGTTTTTT.

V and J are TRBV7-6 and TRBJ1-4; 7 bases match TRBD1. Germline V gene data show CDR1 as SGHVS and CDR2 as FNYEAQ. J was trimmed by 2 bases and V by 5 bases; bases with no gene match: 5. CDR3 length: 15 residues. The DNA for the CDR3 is TGTGCCAGCAGCAATACAGGGGTGACTAATGAAAAACTGTTTTTT. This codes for CASSNTGVTNEKLFF.

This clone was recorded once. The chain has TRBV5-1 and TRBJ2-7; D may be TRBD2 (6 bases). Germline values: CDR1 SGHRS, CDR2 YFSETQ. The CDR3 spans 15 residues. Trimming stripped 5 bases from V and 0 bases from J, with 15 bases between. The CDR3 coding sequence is TGCGCCAGCAGGCGGGAAATCCTAAGCTCCTACGAGCAGTACTTC. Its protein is CASRREILSSYEQYF. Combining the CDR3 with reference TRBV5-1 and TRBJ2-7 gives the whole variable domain KAGVTQTPRYLIKTRGQQVTLSCSPISGHRSVSWYQQTPGQGLQFLFEYFSETQRNKGNFPGRFSGRQFSNSRSEMNVSTLELGDSALYLCASRREILSSYEQYFGPGTRLTVT.

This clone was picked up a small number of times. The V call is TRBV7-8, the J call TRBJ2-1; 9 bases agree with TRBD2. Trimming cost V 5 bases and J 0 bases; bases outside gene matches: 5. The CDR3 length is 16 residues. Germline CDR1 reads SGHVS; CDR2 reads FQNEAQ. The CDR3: CASSPSGVSSYNEQFF. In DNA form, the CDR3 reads TGTGCCAGCAGCCCTAGCGGGGTCAGCTCCTACAATGAGCAGTTCTTC.

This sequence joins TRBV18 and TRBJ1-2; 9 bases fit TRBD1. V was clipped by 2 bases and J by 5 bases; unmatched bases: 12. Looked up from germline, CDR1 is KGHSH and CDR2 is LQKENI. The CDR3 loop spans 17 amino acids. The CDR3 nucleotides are TGTGCCAGCTCACCAATGGCAGGACAGGGGTTGGAATATGGCTACACCTTC. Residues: CASSPMAGQGLEYGYTF.

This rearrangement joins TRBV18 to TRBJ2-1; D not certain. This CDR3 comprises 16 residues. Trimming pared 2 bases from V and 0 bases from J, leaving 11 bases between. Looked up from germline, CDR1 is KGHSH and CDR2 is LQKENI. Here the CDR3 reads CASSPVALSSYNEQFF. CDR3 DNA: TGTGCCAGCTCACCAGTCGCCCTTAGCTCCTACAATGAGCAGTTCTTC.

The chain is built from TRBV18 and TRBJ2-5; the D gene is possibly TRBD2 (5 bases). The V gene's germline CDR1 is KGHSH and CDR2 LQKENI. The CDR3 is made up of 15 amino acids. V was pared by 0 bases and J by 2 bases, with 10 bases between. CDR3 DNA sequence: TGTGCCAGCTCACCACCGAATAGCGTTCAAGAGACCCAGTACTTC. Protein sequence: CASSPPNSVQETQYF.

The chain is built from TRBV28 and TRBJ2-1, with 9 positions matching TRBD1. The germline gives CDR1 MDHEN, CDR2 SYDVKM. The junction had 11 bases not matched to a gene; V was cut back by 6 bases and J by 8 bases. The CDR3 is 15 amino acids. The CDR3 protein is CASSFTGGLWDEQFF. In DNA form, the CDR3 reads TGTGCCAGCAGCTTCACAGGGGGCTTGTGGGATGAGCAGTTCTTC.

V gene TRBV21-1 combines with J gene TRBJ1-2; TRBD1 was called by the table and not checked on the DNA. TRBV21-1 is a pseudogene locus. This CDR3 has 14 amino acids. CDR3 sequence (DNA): TGTGCCAGCAGTCCTCCAGGGTTTAACTATGGCTACACCTTC. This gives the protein CASSPPGFNYGYTF.

The CDR3 is CASSLMTSGGETQYF. The CDR3 coding sequence is TGTGCCAGCAGTCTAATGACTAGCGGGGGTGAGACCCAGTACTTC. The chain uses TRBV28 and TRBJ2-5; 12 bases align to TRBD2. This CDR3 spans 15 amino acids. The trim removed 5 bases at V and 5 bases at J, leaving 6 bases unmatched. CDR1 and CDR2 from the germline V gene are MDHEN and SYDVKM. Supplemented by reference TRBV28 and TRBJ2-5, the full variable domain reads DVKVTQSSRYLVKRTGEKVFLECVQDMDHENMFWYRQDPGLGLRLIYFSYDVKMKEKGDIPEGYSVSREKKERFSLILESASTNQTSMYLCASSLMTSGGETQYFGPGTRLLVL.

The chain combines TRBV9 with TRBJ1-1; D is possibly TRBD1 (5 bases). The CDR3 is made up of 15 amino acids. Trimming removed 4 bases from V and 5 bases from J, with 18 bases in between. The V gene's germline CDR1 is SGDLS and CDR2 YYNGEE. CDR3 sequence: CASSSPHRGGTEAFF. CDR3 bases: TGTGCCAGCAGCTCCCCTCATAGGGGTGGAACTGAAGCTTTCTTT.

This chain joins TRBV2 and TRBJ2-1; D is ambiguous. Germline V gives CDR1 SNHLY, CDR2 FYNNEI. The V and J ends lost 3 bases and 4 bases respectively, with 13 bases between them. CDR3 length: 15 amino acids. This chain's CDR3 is CASSEARPLYNEQFF. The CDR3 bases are TGTGCCAGCAGTGAGGCTAGACCCCTTTACAATGAGCAGTTCTTC.

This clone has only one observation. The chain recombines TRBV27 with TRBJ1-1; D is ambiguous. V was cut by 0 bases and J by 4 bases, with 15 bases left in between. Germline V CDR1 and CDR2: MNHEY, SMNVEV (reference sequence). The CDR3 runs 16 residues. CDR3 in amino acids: CASSLSTHPGRTEAFF. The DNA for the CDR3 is TGTGCCAGCAGTTTATCTACCCACCCCGGTCGCACTGAAGCTTTCTTT.

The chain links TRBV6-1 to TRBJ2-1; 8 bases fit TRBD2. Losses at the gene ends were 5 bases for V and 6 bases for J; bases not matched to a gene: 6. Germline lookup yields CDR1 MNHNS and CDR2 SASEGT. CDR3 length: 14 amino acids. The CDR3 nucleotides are TGTGCCAGCAGTCCCGCGGGGGGCCTCAATGAGCAGTTCTTC. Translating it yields CASSPAGGLNEQFF.

CDR3 sequence: CASSLGLAGGSDTQYF. Written as DNA, the CDR3 is TGCGCCAGCAGCCTAGGACTAGCGGGGGGGTCGGATACGCAGTATTTT. The V gene is TRBV5-1, the J gene TRBJ2-3, with TRBD2 matching over 15 bases. In germline, CDR1 is SGHRS, CDR2 YFSETQ. The CDR3 is 16 amino acids. After removal of 4 bases from V and 6 bases from J, the junction contained 6 bases not matched to a gene.

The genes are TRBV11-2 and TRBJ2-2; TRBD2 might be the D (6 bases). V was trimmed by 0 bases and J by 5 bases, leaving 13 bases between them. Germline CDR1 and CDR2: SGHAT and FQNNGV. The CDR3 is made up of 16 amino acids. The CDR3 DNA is TGTGCCAGCAGCTTAGATTTTGGGACTTTTACCGGGGAGCTGTTTTTT. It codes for CASSLDFGTFTGELFF.

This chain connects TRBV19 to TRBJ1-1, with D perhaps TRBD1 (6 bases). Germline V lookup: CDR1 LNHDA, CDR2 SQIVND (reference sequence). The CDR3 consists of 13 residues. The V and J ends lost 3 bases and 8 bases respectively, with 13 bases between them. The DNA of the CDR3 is TGTGCCAGTAGTATCATAGGGGGAGAGGAAGCTTTCTTT. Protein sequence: CASSIIGGEEAFF.

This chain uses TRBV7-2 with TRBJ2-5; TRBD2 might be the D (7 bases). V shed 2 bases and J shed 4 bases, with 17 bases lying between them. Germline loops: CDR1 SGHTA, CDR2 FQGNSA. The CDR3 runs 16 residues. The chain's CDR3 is CASSLRWGGLAETQYF. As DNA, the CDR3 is TGTGCCAGCAGCTTACGTTGGGGGGGCTTAGCAGAGACCCAGTACTTC.

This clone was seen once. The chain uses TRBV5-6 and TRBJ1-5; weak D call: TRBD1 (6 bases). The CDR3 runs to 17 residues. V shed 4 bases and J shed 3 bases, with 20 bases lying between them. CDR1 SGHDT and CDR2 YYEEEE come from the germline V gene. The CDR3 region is CASSIRTAPAVNQPQHF. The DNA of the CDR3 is TGTGCCAGCAGCATACGGACAGCCCCGGCCGTCAATCAGCCCCAGCATTTT.

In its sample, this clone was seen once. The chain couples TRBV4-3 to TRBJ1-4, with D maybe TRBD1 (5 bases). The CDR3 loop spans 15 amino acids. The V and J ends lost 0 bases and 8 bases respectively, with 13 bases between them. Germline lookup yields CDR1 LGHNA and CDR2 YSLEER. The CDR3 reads CASSQDRVLAEKLFF. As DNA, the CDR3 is TGCGCCAGCAGCCAAGACAGGGTCCTCGCGGAAAAACTGTTTTTT.

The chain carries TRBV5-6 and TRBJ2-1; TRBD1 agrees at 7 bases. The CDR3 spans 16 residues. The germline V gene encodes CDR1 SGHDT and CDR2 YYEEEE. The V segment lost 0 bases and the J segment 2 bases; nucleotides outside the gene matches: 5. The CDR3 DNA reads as TGTGCCAGCAGCTTGGACAGGGGAATCGCCTACAATGAGCAGTTCTTC. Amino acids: CASSLDRGIAYNEQFF. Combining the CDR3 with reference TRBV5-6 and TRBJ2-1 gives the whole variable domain DAGVTQSPTHLIKTRGQQVTLRCSPKSGHDTVSWYQQALGQGPQFIFQYYEEEERQRGNFPDRFSGHQFPNYSSELNVNALLLGDSALYLCASSLDRGIAYNEQFFGPGTRLTVL.

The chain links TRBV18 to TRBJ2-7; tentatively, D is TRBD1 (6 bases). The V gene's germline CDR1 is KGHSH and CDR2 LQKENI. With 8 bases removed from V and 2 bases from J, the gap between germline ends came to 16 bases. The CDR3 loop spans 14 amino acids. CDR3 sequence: CASRSGTPPYEQYF. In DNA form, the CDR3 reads TGTGCCAGCAGATCCGGGACACCTCCCTACGAGCAGTACTTC.

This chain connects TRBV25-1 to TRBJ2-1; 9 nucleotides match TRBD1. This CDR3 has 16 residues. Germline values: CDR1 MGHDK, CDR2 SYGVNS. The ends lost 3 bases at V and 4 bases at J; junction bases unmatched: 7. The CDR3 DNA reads TGTGCCAGCAGTGATCTAACAGGGGGCCCGTACAATGAGCAGTTCTTC. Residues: CASSDLTGGPYNEQFF.